Below are 20 T cell receptor beta chains sequenced from a single sample in a study of blood T cell repertoires in COVID-19. Generated by immunoSEQ multiplex PCR, the TCRdb table keeps only in-frame clones and is missing some. Of some 13,000 clones listed, around 83% are singletons. The sample taken for sequencing was peripheral blood. The source is a man between 40 and 49 years old with active or convalescent COVID-19.

CDR3 nucleotides: TGTGCCAGCGTCGACAGGGGAAGTTTCGATCAGCCCCAGCATTTT. Translating gives CASVDRGSFDQPQHF. The chain employs TRBV19 and TRBJ1-5; 8 nucleotides line up with TRBD1. This CDR3 spans 15 amino acids. V was clipped by 9 bases and J by 5 bases; unmatched bases: 12. Germline V CDR1 and CDR2: LNHDA, SQIVND (reference sequence). Supplemented by reference TRBV19 and TRBJ1-5, the full variable domain reads DGGITQSPKYLFRKEGQNVTLSCEQNLNHDAMYWYRQDPGQGLRLIYYSQIVNDFQKGDIAEGYSVSREKKESFPLTVTSAQKNPTAFYLCASVDRGSFDQPQHFGDGTRLSIL.

The chain has TRBV3-1 (or the pseudogene TRBV3-2) and TRBJ2-5, with 8 bases identical to TRBD2. CDR1 LGHDT and CDR2 YNNKEL come from the germline V gene (reference sequence). J was trimmed by 5 bases and V by 4 bases; bases with no gene match: 15. This CDR3 has 17 amino acids. CDR3: CASSPLAGLGGGETQYF. CDR3 DNA: TGTGCCAGCAGCCCCTTAGCGGGGCTCGGTGGTGGGGAGACCCAGTACTTC.

This sequence joins TRBV2 and TRBJ1-6; D perhaps matches TRBD1 (6 bases). Germline CDR1 SNHLY, CDR2 FYNNEI. The length of the CDR3 is 15 residues. With 7 bases removed from V and 10 bases from J, the gap between germline ends came to 20 bases. The CDR3 is CASKGGRGIGSPLHF. In DNA, the CDR3 is TGTGCCAGCAAGGGGGGGCGGGGGATCGGCTCACCCCTCCACTTT.

This chain connects TRBV3-1 (or the pseudogene TRBV3-2) to TRBJ1-4; D is unclear. The V end lost 0 bases, the J end lost 8 bases, and 16 bases lay between the germline ends. The CDR3 runs 16 residues. Germline V gene sequence: CDR1 LGHDT, CDR2 YNNKEL (reference sequence). The CDR3 reads CASSQDLGSVWEKLFF. For the CDR3, the DNA is TGTGCCAGCAGCCAAGATCTTGGTAGTGTTTGGGAAAAACTGTTTTTT.

The V and J genes are TRBV10-3 and TRBJ2-3, with 8 bases matching TRBD2. The V segment lost 6 bases and the J segment 0 bases; nucleotides outside the gene matches: 2. Germline CDR1 is ENHRY and CDR2 is SYGVKD. This CDR3 contains 14 residues. DNA for the CDR3: TGTGCCATCAGAGGACTAGCCAGCACAGATACGCAGTATTTT. It yields the protein CAIRGLASTDTQYF.

This clone was counted between two and nine times. The V gene is TRBV9, the J gene TRBJ2-5, with D tentatively TRBD2 (6 bases). The CDR3 is made up of 14 amino acids. The germline V gene has CDR1 SGDLS and CDR2 YYNGEE. Trimming took 0 bases from V and 1 from J, leaving 7 bases between them. CDR3 region: CASSVGTTQETQYF. The CDR3 DNA is TGTGCCAGCAGCGTAGGGACTACCCAAGAGACCCAGTACTTC.

This chain joins TRBV5-6 and TRBJ2-3, with D perhaps matching TRBD2 (5 bases). This CDR3 is built from 13 residues. The ends were cut back, 6 bases at V and 4 bases at J, with 12 bases in the middle. Germline V lookup: CDR1 SGHDT, CDR2 YYEEEE. CDR3 DNA: TGTGCCAGCACCCCCAATAGCGCAGATACGCAGTATTTT. As protein: CASTPNSADTQYF.

V and J are TRBV4-2 and TRBJ2-3; no reliable D call. CDR1 and CDR2 from the germline V gene are LGHNA and YNFKEQ. There are 13 residues in the CDR3. Trimming took off 2 bases at V and 0 bases at J, with 3 bases between the two ends. CDR3 coding DNA: TGTGCCAGCAGCCAAACTAGCACAGATACGCAGTATTTT. Protein: CASSQTSTDTQYF.

This clone has a handful of counts. The rearrangement links TRBV5-1 to TRBJ1-1, with D tentatively TRBD1 (5 bases). This CDR3 spans 15 amino acids. The V gene's germline CDR1 is SGHRS and CDR2 YFSETQ. V was trimmed by 3 bases and J by 0 bases, leaving 12 bases between them. CDR3: CASSSRGGLNTEAFF. The CDR3 nucleotides are TGCGCCAGCAGCTCAAGGGGTGGATTGAACACTGAAGCTTTCTTT.

V is TRBV12-3 or TRBV12-4 and J is TRBJ2-1; D is ambiguous. Trimming pared 3 bases from V and 5 bases from J, leaving 8 bases between. The CDR3 extends over 13 amino acids. CDR3 in amino acids: CASSFDSHNEQFF. In nucleotides, the CDR3 is TGTGCCAGCAGTTTTGACTCACACAATGAGCAGTTCTTC.

This clone has only a few counts. This chain uses TRBV4-2 with TRBJ1-1; a possible D gene is TRBD1 (6 bases). Trimming shortened V by 0 bases and J by 1 base, and 6 bases separated the two germline ends. Germline-derived CDR1 and CDR2 are LGHNA and YNFKEQ. The CDR3 runs to 14 residues. The CDR3 region is CASSQEDRNTEAFF. The CDR3 DNA sequence: TGTGCCAGCAGCCAAGAGGACAGGAACACTGAAGCTTTCTTT.

This clone has a handful of counts. This chain joins TRBV4-1 and TRBJ2-1; perhaps TRBD1 as D (6 bases). The length of the CDR3 is 17 residues. V was pared by 4 bases and J by 3 bases, with 19 bases between. The germline gives CDR1 MGHRA, CDR2 YSYEKL. CDR3 sequence reads: CASSPPLDRQIYNEQFF. In DNA, the CDR3 is TGCGCCAGCAGCCCACCGCTGGACAGACAAATCTACAATGAGCAGTTCTTC.

This rearrangement joins TRBV29-1 to TRBJ1-2, with D possibly TRBD1 on 5 matching bases. Germline V gene data show CDR1 as SQVTM and CDR2 as ANQGSEA. The CDR3 length is 12 residues. The V end lost 3 bases, the J end lost 6 bases, and 11 bases lay between the germline ends. CDR3 loop: CSVDGWGDGYTF. The CDR3 DNA is TGCAGCGTTGATGGCTGGGGCGATGGCTACACCTTC.

The J gene is TRBJ2-3, the V gene TRBV7-3; 7 bases match TRBD1. Germline CDR1 is SGHTA and CDR2 is FQGTGA. CDR3 length equals 15 residues. V lost 2 bases to trimming and J lost 1 base; unmatched junction nucleotides: 3. The CDR3 region has the DNA TGTGCCAGCAGCTTATTTGGACAGGGCACAGATACGCAGTATTTT. This sequence encodes CASSLFGQGTDTQYF.

By share of the sample, this clone is medium-sized. This chain uses TRBV7-2 with TRBJ1-5; tentative D call: TRBD1 (6 bases). The V end lost 5 bases, the J end lost 3 bases, and 14 bases lay between the germline ends. This CDR3 spans 15 amino acids. The germline V gene has CDR1 SGHTA and CDR2 FQGNSA. The CDR3 loop is CASSLYRDVNQPQHF. The CDR3 DNA sequence: TGTGCCAGCAGCCTCTACAGGGATGTCAATCAGCCCCAGCATTTT.

The rearrangement uses TRBV4-1 and TRBJ2-7; no definite D call. Germline V gene lookup returns CDR1 MGHRA and CDR2 YSYEKL. The CDR3 loop spans 16 amino acids. V lost 0 bases to trimming and J lost 0 bases, with 12 bases between them. The CDR3 here is CASSQDPPPTSYEQYF. DNA of the CDR3: TGCGCCAGCAGCCAAGATCCACCGCCTACCTCCTACGAGCAGTACTTC.

The chain has TRBV3-1 (or the pseudogene TRBV3-2) and TRBJ1-1; 8 bases are a match to TRBD1. Trimming took 1 base from V and 1 from J; bases not matched to a gene: 5. The germline V gene encodes CDR1 LGHDT and CDR2 YNNKEL (reference sequence). The CDR3 sequence is 16 residues long. The DNA of the CDR3 is TGTGCCAGCAGCCAAGCAGGGGGCCTGGGGAACACTGAAGCTTTCTTT. Amino acid sequence: CASSQAGGLGNTEAFF.

This rearrangement joins TRBV21-1 to TRBJ2-5; the table's D call of TRBD2 was not tested on the DNA. TRBV21-1 is flagged as a pseudogene. The CDR3 contains 17 residues. In DNA, the CDR3 is TGTGCCAGCAGCTCGATGCTACTAGCGGACCTCCAAGAGACCCAGTACTTC. Amino acid sequence: CASSSMLLADLQETQYF.

This clone was found once. This rearrangement joins TRBV4-2 to TRBJ1-4; the D gene is possibly TRBD1 (6 bases). The CDR3 runs 16 residues. The V and J ends lost 1 base and 12 bases respectively, with 21 bases between them. Germline V gene sequence: CDR1 LGHNA, CDR2 YNFKEQ. As DNA, the CDR3 is TGTGCCAGCAGCCAAGGAGGGGGGACGGGACTACATGAACTGTTTTTT. It translates to CASSQGGGTGLHELFF.

Within the sample, this clone is medium-sized. Different DNA sequences within this sample yield the same CDR3. The chain couples TRBV5-1 to TRBJ2-7, with 9 bases matching TRBD1. Trimming took 3 bases from V and 2 from J; bases not matched to a gene: 3. Germline values: CDR1 SGHRS, CDR2 YFSETQ. The CDR3 consists of 14 residues. CDR3 region: CASSSGQGPYEQYF. The CDR3 DNA is TGCGCCAGCAGCTCGGGACAGGGTCCCTACGAGCAGTACTTC. Full variable domain (remainder filled in from reference TRBV5-1 and TRBJ2-7): KAGVTQTPRYLIKTRGQQVTLSCSPISGHRSVSWYQQTPGQGLQFLFEYFSETQRNKGNFPGRFSGRQFSNSRSEMNVSTLELGDSALYLCASSSGQGPYEQYFGPGTRLTVT.